The sequence of this T cell receptor beta chain was determined in a study of T cell responses to AZD1222 COVID-19 vaccine. General study points: A mostly white British donor set with more females was recruited, and clonal diversity was possibly underestimated. Only five or six individuals given AZD1222 were seropositive at baseline.

About this clone itself: Its antigen is not known.

Profiling relied on immunoSEQ multiplex PCR, and the TCRdb table lists in-frame clones only, not all of them. The sample consists of about 110,000 clones, about 92% of them appearing once. The CDR3 is 13 residues long. In germline, CDR1 is KGHSH, CDR2 LQKENI. The ends were cut back, 3 bases at V and 6 bases at J, with 8 bases in the middle. The sequenced sample was peripheral blood, obtained on day 0 of MenACWY control vaccination. The receptor comes from an adult in good health. This rearrangement joins TRBV18 to TRBJ2-2; the D is unclear. In nucleotides, the CDR3 is TGTGCCAGCTCACCTGGGGTTCCCGGGGAGCTGTTTTTT. Translation gives CASSPGVPGELFF.